Listed below are T cell receptor beta chains from one sample, sequenced in a study of identical twins. TCRdb ran MiXCR on the 5' RACE reads and lists one entry per CDR3 protein. The sample has hundreds of thousands of distinct CDR3 sequences; around 21% are singletons. The sample was also linked to a second study, of T cells expressing NK-cell markers.

Material for sequencing was PBMCs. The receptors shown here come from a woman between 18 and 29 years old in good health. Each CDR3 is given with its conserved first and last residue. A D gene is named only where the DNA matches it firmly. A clone size is listed for some rows: how often the clone was seen (once, few, many), or a class if it is expanded.

clone_size,j_call,v_call,d_call,cdr3_nt,cdr3_aa
few,TRBJ1-4,TRBV12-3/TRBV12-4,TRBD1,TGTGCCAGCAGCTCCGGGACAGGGGCAACTAATGAAAAACTGTTTTTT,CASSSGTGATNEKLFF
many,TRBJ2-7,TRBV29-1,-,TGCAGCGTTGAGTCGGATTTCTCCACCAACGAGCAGTACTTC,CSVESDFSTNEQYF
-,TRBJ2-3,TRBV12-3/TRBV12-4,-,TGTGCCAGCAGTCCCAGCACTCACCCTCCTGGTGACAGAGATTTT,CASSPSTHPPGDRDF
few,TRBJ1-2,TRBV29-1,-,TGCAGCGTTGAAGGGACATATGGCTACACCTTC,CSVEGTYGYTF
few,TRBJ1-1,TRBV12-3/TRBV12-4,-,TGTGCCAGCAGTTTTGGGACTAATGAAGCTTTCTTT,CASSFGTNEAFF
many,TRBJ2-2,TRBV9,TRBD1,TGTGCCAGCAGCGCCGGACAGGGGAACACCGGGGAGCTGTTTTTT,CASSAGQGNTGELFF
many,TRBJ1-1,TRBV20-1,-,TGCAGTGCTAGAAGGGGGGGCCTGTATGACACTGAAGCTTTCTTT,CSARRGGLYDTEAFF
few,TRBJ2-5,TRBV20-1,-,TGCAGTGCTACACGGGGGGCCCTAGAGACCCAGTACTTC,CSATRGALETQYF
many,TRBJ2-5,TRBV27,-,TGTGCCAGCAGAAGGGCGCAAGAGACCCAGTACTTC,CASRRAQETQYF
few,TRBJ1-1,TRBV6-5,-,TGTGCCAGCAGTGGGACCAACCGTTGGGCTTTCTTT,CASSGTNRWAFF
-,TRBJ2-2,TRBV6-1,-,TGTGCCAGCACTAAAGGCGGTACCGGGGAGCTGTTTTTT,CASTKGGTGELFF
-,TRBJ2-7,TRBV9,TRBD2,TGTGCCAGCAGCTCTAGCGGGGAGACCTACGAGCAGTACTTC,CASSSSGETYEQYF
few,TRBJ2-1,TRBV7-7,-,TGTGCTAGCAGCTTTGGGGGGACAGCGTACAATGAGCAGTTCTTC,CASSFGGTAYNEQFF
few,TRBJ1-1,TRBV29-1,TRBD1,TGCAGCGTTATCCGGGACAGGGCCACTGAAGCTTTCTTT,CSVIRDRATEAFF
few,TRBJ2-3,TRBV29-1,-,TGCAGCGTTGAAGATAGGCGGGCAGATACGCAGTATTTT,CSVEDRRADTQYF
-,TRBJ2-1,TRBV7-9,TRBD2,TGTGCCGGGCAGGGGGGGACTAGCGGGGACTCCTACAATGAGCAGTTCTTC,CAGQGGTSGDSYNEQFF
few,TRBJ1-2,TRBV20-1,TRBD1,TGCAGTGCTAGTTTCTCGGACAGGGTCGGCTACACCTTC,CSASFSDRVGYTF
-,TRBJ2-5,TRBV20-1,-,TGCAGTGCTGGTCCCGGTGGGGCGGGACTCCAAGAGACCCAGTACTTC,CSAGPGGAGLQETQYF
many,TRBJ2-1,TRBV12-3/TRBV12-4,-,TGTGCCAGCAGTTTACCTAGCGAGACCCTCCAGTTCTTC,CASSLPSETLQFF
few,TRBJ1-2,TRBV29-1,-,TGCAGCGTTGAAGAGGTTGGGGGCCATAACTATGGCTACACCTTC,CSVEEVGGHNYGYTF
-,TRBJ1-2,TRBV12-3/TRBV12-4,-,TGTGCCAGCAGGTTACAGGGTTCTGGCTACACCTTC,CASRLQGSGYTF
many,TRBJ1-1,TRBV20-1,-,TGCAGTGCTAGATTGACAGTTGGTTTCTTT,CSARLTVGFF
few,TRBJ2-5,TRBV20-1,TRBD2,TGCAGTGCTAGTGGAGTTGCGGGAGGGAAGGGAGAGACCCAGTACTTC,CSASGVAGGKGETQYF